This TCR beta chain was obtained from a study of T cell clonality in common variable immunodeficiency. This table comes from immunoSEQ multiplex PCR, and its TCRdb copy is limited to in-frame clones, with some not included. This sample carries some 64,000 clones, none of them present only once. This CDR3 has 15 residues. CDR1 WSHSY and CDR2 SAAADI come from the germline V gene. The V gene end was trimmed by 8 bases and the J gene end by 3 bases; junction bases not matched to a gene: 9. Study results and caveats: The cause of increased CVID clonality remains unclear without subpopulation sequencing. Reportedly, TCR beta sequences from common variable immunodeficiency showed fewer deletions and N-nucleotide insertions.

Heparinized whole blood, roughly 4.5 to 9 ml, came from each donor. As concerns this clone: Its specificity is unknown. The missing CDR3 end, 3 residues past where the read stops, is filled in from the germline J gene.

The sequenced sample consisted of peripheral blood mononuclear cells. This clonotype originated in a person aged 18 to 70 in good health. V is TRBV10-2 and J is TRBJ2-1; 8 nucleotides align to TRBD2. Incomplete CDR3 DNA: TGCGCCAGCCAATTAGCGGGAAACCGCTACAATGAG. Protein: CASQLAGNRYNE. In full, the CDR3 reads CASQLAGNRYNEQFF.